One T cell receptor (beta chain) is described in this entry. This entry comes from a study of OX40 agonist ivuxolimab in advanced cancers. There are 15 residues in the CDR3. The ends lost 0 bases at V and 2 bases at J; junction bases unmatched: 3. The V gene's germline CDR1 is MNHEY and CDR2 SVGAGI. TCRdb's copy holds only in-frame clones and misses some; the assay was immunoSEQ multiplex PCR. The sample gives some 32,000 clones, approximately 84% of which show up once; around a fifth is in the top ten. V usage is TRBV6-5 and J usage is TRBJ2-5; 7 nucleotides match TRBD2. The sequences come from CD4+ or CD8+ T cells sorted from blood, collected in a trial of the OX40 agonist ivuxolimab. The receptor's source is an adult with an advanced solid tumor such as melanoma, head and neck, liver or kidney cancer. The CDR3, as DNA: TGTGCCAGCAGTTACTCGGGGCGGGGGCAAGAGACCCAGTACTTC. Translation gives CASSYSGRGQETQYF.